This T cell receptor beta chain stems from a study of cytomegalovirus exposure and HLA in healthy donors. Findings of the study overall: The sole available immune exposure information was CMV serostatus. Associated with HLA alleles at 0.05 false discovery rate in a later analysis were some 18,000 TCR beta sequences. The listing of 150 to 200 TCR beta chains classed them as cytomegalovirus-associated.

This clone has a single count. Its antigen is currently unknown. Primers: 60 Vbeta forward and 13 Jbeta reverse. Only in-frame clones appear in the TCRdb table, and some are missing; sequencing was by immunoSEQ multiplex PCR. The top ten clones hold approximately 1.1% of a sample with 100,000 to 150,000 clones, about 81% of them seen once. The CDR3 is 14 residues long. V gave up 7 bases and J gave up 3 bases, with 16 bases separating them. Germline CDR1 is SGHRS and CDR2 is YFSETQ. The sequence came from a young woman in good health and CMV-seronegative. The V and J genes are TRBV5-1 and TRBJ2-5; weak D call: TRBD2 (6 bases). The sequencing input was PBMCs. CDR3 nucleotide sequence: TGCGCCAGCGCCTCGCTGGGAGGCGAAGAGACCCAGTACTTC. Translating it yields CASASLGGEETQYF.